The T cell receptor beta chain under discussion was sequenced for a study of blood T cell repertoires in COVID-19. Authors' analysis steps: Estimation of nucleated cell counts was performed using reference gene primer amplification. Here immunoSEQ multiplex PCR was the method, and the copy in TCRdb shows in-frame clones only, minus some. V and J calls and clone size are copied from that table; D and trimming were computed from the DNA. Of under 200,000 clones in the sample, about 74% are singletons; the top ten hold 8.1%. Per germline, CDR1 LNHDA and CDR2 SQIVND (reference sequence). There are 14 residues in the CDR3. Trimming took 4 bases from V and 1 from J; bases not matched to a gene: 3.

The rearrangement uses TRBV19 and TRBJ1-2, with 7 nucleotides matching TRBD1. The sequence came from a man aged 60 to 69 with acute or convalescent COVID-19. Sequencing used peripheral blood. CDR3 loop: CASSRQGFNYGYTF. The CDR3 coding sequence is TGTGCCAGTAGTAGACAGGGCTTTAACTATGGCTACACCTTC.